The rows below give T cell receptor beta chains drawn from one sample of a study. TCRdb fed the 5' RACE reads into MiXCR, producing one record per CDR3 protein. The data contain about 54,000 distinct CDR3 sequences, under 20% of them singletons. The material sequenced was naive CD4+ T cells sorted from blood. All receptors come from a female donor with breast cancer. Each CDR3 is given with its conserved first and last residue. A D gene is named only where the DNA matches it firmly. Only some rows state a clone size, as once, few, many or a class for expanded clones.

clone_size,v_call,j_call,d_call,cdr3_nt,cdr3_aa
many,TRBV20-1,TRBJ2-5,.,TGCAGTGGAGAGGGACGCTATGAGACCCAGTACTTC,CSGEGRYETQYF
few,TRBV12-3/TRBV12-4,TRBJ2-1,.,TGTGCCAGCAGTATAGCCGGGACAAGCTCCTACAATGAGCAGTTCTTC,CASSIAGTSSYNEQFF
.,TRBV6-6,TRBJ2-3,.,TGTGCCAGCTCCCGAGGGGGGACAGATACGCAGTATTTT,CASSRGGTDTQYF
few,TRBV5-1,TRBJ2-7,.,TGCGCCAGCAGACCCGGGGCAGGGTTCTACGAGCAGTACTTC,CASRPGAGFYEQYF
many,TRBV20-1,TRBJ2-4,TRBD1,TGCAGTGCCTTAGGACCAAACAGGGGTGGAGGTTTGAAAAACATTCAGTACTTC,CSALGPNRGGGLKNIQYF
many,TRBV29-1,TRBJ2-1,TRBD2,TGCAGCGCCCGTGGGGGGGGAGACTACAATGAGCAGTTCTTC,CSARGGGDYNEQFF
many,TRBV28,TRBJ1-6,TRBD1,TGTGCCAGCAGTACCAAACCGGGACAGGGGGCCTATTCACCCCTCCACTTT,CASSTKPGQGAYSPLHF
.,TRBV11-3,TRBJ1-1,.,TGTGCCAGCAGCCCAAGCACCGGGGCGTTTAACACTGAAGCTTTCTTT,CASSPSTGAFNTEAFF
few,TRBV5-1,TRBJ2-2,.,TGCGCCAGCAGCTTGGAGGGCAGGACGGAGACCGGGGAGCTGTTTTTT,CASSLEGRTETGELFF
few,TRBV5-1,TRBJ1-5,.,TGCGCCAGCAGCTTGGGGAACGGAGGCGATCAGCCCCAGCATTTT,CASSLGNGGDQPQHF
few,TRBV12-3/TRBV12-4,TRBJ1-2,.,TGTGCCAGCAGTCTAAAAACAGGGCCCCGAGGAGGCTACACCTTC,CASSLKTGPRGGYTF
many,TRBV6-2/TRBV6-3,TRBJ2-3,TRBD2,TGTGCCAGCAGTTACGCGGGGGGCCGGGATACGCAGTATTTT,CASSYAGGRDTQYF
many,TRBV20-1,TRBJ1-2,.,TGCAGTGGTCGTCCCCAGGGGACCAACTATGGCTACACCTTC,CSGRPQGTNYGYTF
.,TRBV5-1,TRBJ2-7,.,TGCGCCAGCAGCTTGGCCACAGGGACCTCCTATGAGCAGTACTTC,CASSLATGTSYEQYF
.,TRBV12-3/TRBV12-4,TRBJ2-3,.,TGTGCCACCAGCAGGGGGGGCGGATCTGGCACAGATACGCAGTATTTT,CATSRGGGSGTDTQYF
few,TRBV6-5,TRBJ2-3,TRBD2,TGTGCCAGCAGACCAGGGGTGCGGGGAGCGGGAGGCCTCACAGATACGCAGTATTTT,CASRPGVRGAGGLTDTQYF
few,TRBV5-1,TRBJ2-5,TRBD1,TGCGCCAGCAGCTTGGTCGCAGGGGGCGGAGGAGAGACCCAGTACTTC,CASSLVAGGGGETQYF
few,TRBV12-3/TRBV12-4,TRBJ2-4,.,TGTGCCAGCAGGAGTGGGGGCGAGTCCAAAAACATTCAGTACTTC,CASRSGGESKNIQYF
few,TRBV7-9,TRBJ1-1,TRBD1,TGTGCCAGCAGGGCCGGGACAGGGGATTCCGCTGAAGCTTTCTTT,CASRAGTGDSAEAFF
.,TRBV20-1,TRBJ1-6,.,TGCAGTGTTCACTCCCAAGGGGGTTCACCCCTCCACTTT,CSVHSQGGSPLHF
many,TRBV6-6,TRBJ1-5,TRBD1,TGTGCCAGCAGTGCAGGGGGCGCAGGACAGCCCCAGCATTTT,CASSAGGAGQPQHF
.,TRBV5-1,TRBJ2-7,.,TGCGCCAATCGACCTCCAGGAAGGTACGAGCAGTACTTC,CANRPPGRYEQYF